One sample yielded the 16 T cell receptor beta chains listed below, sequenced in a study of cytomegalovirus exposure and HLA in healthy donors. PCR employed 60 Vbeta and 13 Jbeta primers. Some clones are missing from TCRdb's copy, which holds only in-frame ones; the method was immunoSEQ multiplex PCR. Of some 200,000 clones listed, around 80% were seen once; the top ten hold approximately 6.3%. What was sequenced was PBMCs. These receptors were obtained from a man in his forties in good health and CMV-seropositive.

This clone was recorded only once. The V and J genes are TRBV7-3 and TRBJ1-1; D is possibly TRBD1 (5 bases). The CDR3 runs to 16 residues. Trimming pared 2 bases from V and 4 bases from J, leaving 17 bases between. CDR1 is SGHTA and CDR2 is FQGTGA in the germline V gene. The CDR3 sequence: CASSLLGGLRFTEAFF. The CDR3, as DNA: TGTGCCAGCAGCTTACTCGGGGGACTCCGATTCACTGAAGCTTTCTTT. Variable domain in full (rest from reference TRBV7-3 and TRBJ1-1): GAGVSQTPSNKVTEKGKYVELRCDPISGHTALYWYRQSLGQGPEFLIYFQGTGAADDSGLPNDRFFAVRPEGSVSTLKIQRTERGDSAVYLCASSLLGGLRFTEAFFGQGTRLTVV.

CDR3 amino acids: CASSEALQGWDTEAFF. CDR3 nucleotide sequence: TGTGCCAGCAGTGAAGCGCTTCAGGGGTGGGACACTGAAGCTTTCTTT. The chain couples TRBV2 to TRBJ1-1, with a weak D call TRBD1 (6 bases). The V and J ends lost 0 bases and 3 bases respectively, with 14 bases between them. The CDR3 runs 16 residues. Looked up from germline, CDR1 is SNHLY and CDR2 is FYNNEI.

This rearrangement joins TRBV6-5 to TRBJ2-1, with 10 bases fitting TRBD1. CDR1 is MNHEY and CDR2 is SVGAGI in the germline V gene. The V gene end was trimmed by 6 bases and the J gene end by 6 bases; junction bases not matched to a gene: 8. This CDR3 comprises 15 residues. The CDR3: CASRPGQGTFNEQFF. The DNA of the CDR3 is TGTGCCAGCAGGCCGGGACAGGGGACTTTCAATGAGCAGTTCTTC.

The chain is built from TRBV9 and TRBJ2-7; unclear D gene. V was pared by 1 base and J by 6 bases, with 11 bases between. The CDR3 loop spans 13 amino acids. The germline gives CDR1 SGDLS, CDR2 YYNGEE. The DNA for the CDR3 is TGTGCCAGCAGCGTAAGTGAATCAGGCGAGCAGTACTTC. It is translated as CASSVSESGEQYF.

This clone has only one observation. This chain connects TRBV28 to TRBJ1-4, with TRBD1 identical over 7 bases. V trimming: 6 bases; J trimming: 8 bases; junction bases outside the gene matches: 9. CDR1 and CDR2 from the germline V gene are MDHEN and SYDVKM. CDR3 size: 14 residues. CDR3: CASSSTDRVEKLFF. CDR3 DNA: TGTGCCAGCAGCTCGACCGACAGGGTCGAAAAACTGTTTTTT.

There are a few counts of this clone. This rearrangement joins TRBV5-6 to TRBJ2-1; no reliable D call. The CDR3 sequence is 13 residues long. CDR1 is SGHDT, CDR2 YYEEEE, per germline. V dropped 0 bases and J dropped 6 bases, with 7 bases sitting between them. CDR3 region: CASSLGFSNEQFF. In nucleotides, the CDR3 is TGTGCCAGCAGCTTGGGGTTTAGCAATGAGCAGTTCTTC.

The rearrangement joins TRBV27 to TRBJ1-5, with D maybe TRBD1 (5 bases). The V gene's germline CDR1 is MNHEY and CDR2 SMNVEV (reference sequence). The CDR3 runs to 14 residues. Between the trimmed V and J ends, which lost 3 bases and 10 bases, there was a span of 16 bases. The CDR3 nucleotides read TGTGCCAGCAGTTTTTCCGGGGGGATCACCCCCCAGCATTTT. The encoded protein is CASSFSGGITPQHF.

The chain joins TRBV7-2 to TRBJ2-7, with 8 bases aligning to TRBD2. The CDR3 extends over 16 amino acids. Trimming cost V 6 bases and J 0 bases; bases outside gene matches: 10. Looked up from germline, CDR1 is SGHTA and CDR2 is FQGNSA. This CDR3 is CASSHSGGVSSYEQYF. DNA for the CDR3: TGTGCCAGCAGTCACTCGGGGGGGGTCAGCTCCTACGAGCAGTACTTC.

This clone was observed a handful of times. This chain joins TRBV19 and TRBJ2-5, with D perhaps matching TRBD2 (5 bases). The V gene's germline CDR1 is LNHDA and CDR2 SQIVND (reference sequence). V lost 1 base and J 1 base, leaving 13 bases between the germline ends. The CDR3 totals 16 residues. The CDR3 DNA reads as TGTGCCAGTAGTATAGGGACCGGGGTCCCCCAAGAGACCCAGTACTTC. Its translation: CASSIGTGVPQETQYF. The full variable domain, with the rest looked up from reference TRBV19 and TRBJ2-5, is DGGITQSPKYLFRKEGQNVTLSCEQNLNHDAMYWYRQDPGQGLRLIYYSQIVNDFQKGDIAEGYSVSREKKESFPLTVTSAQKNPTAFYLCASSIGTGVPQETQYFGPGTRLLVL.

This clone was counted a few times. The CDR3 reads CSVLGGHRGGFYTEAFF. CDR3 in DNA: TGCAGCGTTTTGGGCGGACATCGAGGGGGATTTTACACTGAAGCTTTCTTT. The chain joins TRBV29-1 to TRBJ1-1, with TRBD1 as a possible D gene (6 bases). The CDR3 has 17 residues. V gave up 5 bases and J gave up 3 bases, with 25 bases separating them. Looked up from germline, CDR1 is SQVTM and CDR2 is ANQGSEA.

This CDR3 is CSVAPSRSYEQYF. As DNA, the CDR3 is TGCAGCGTTGCCCCTAGCAGGTCCTACGAGCAGTACTTC. This chain joins TRBV29-1 and TRBJ2-7; D may be TRBD2 (5 bases). This CDR3 contains 13 residues. With 4 bases removed from V and 1 base from J, the gap between germline ends came to 11 bases. Germline loops: CDR1 SQVTM, CDR2 ANQGSEA.

Here the CDR3 reads CASSYGDRRSDTEAFF. The CDR3 nucleotides read TGTGCCAGCAGTTACGGGGACAGGAGGTCGGACACTGAAGCTTTCTTT. The gene calls are TRBV6-6 and TRBJ1-1, with 8 bases lining up with TRBD1. Germline V gene sequence: CDR1 MNHNY, CDR2 SVGAGI (reference sequence). V lost 2 bases, J lost 3 bases, and 8 bases stayed unmatched. CDR3 length equals 16 residues.

This clone appeared a few times. The chain is built from TRBV4-2 and TRBJ1-1; 7 bases are a match to TRBD1. This CDR3 contains 13 residues. The V gene's germline CDR1 is LGHNA and CDR2 YNFKEQ. The V gene end was trimmed by 2 bases and the J gene end by 6 bases; junction bases not matched to a gene: 3. The CDR3 here is CASSQPGTAEAFF. The CDR3 DNA reads as TGTGCCAGCAGCCAACCCGGGACAGCTGAAGCTTTCTTT.

The J gene is TRBJ2-5, the V gene TRBV7-6, with TRBD1 matching over 8 bases. The CDR3 runs to 14 residues. Germline V gene lookup returns CDR1 SGHVS and CDR2 FNYEAQ. V was clipped by 5 bases and J by 4 bases; unmatched bases: 6. CDR3 bases: TGTGCCAGCAGCCCCCCGACAGGGGCAGAGACCCAGTACTTC. Translated: CASSPPTGAETQYF.

Only a few counts were recorded for this clone. The rearrangement links TRBV9 to TRBJ1-2; possible D gene TRBD1, 6 bases. Trimming stripped 0 bases from V and 8 bases from J, with 20 bases between. Germline V gene data show CDR1 as SGDLS and CDR2 as YYNGEE. The CDR3 contains 16 residues. CDR3 in amino acids: CASSVDPGTLGGGYTF. In nucleotides, the CDR3 is TGTGCCAGCAGCGTAGACCCCGGGACACTCGGTGGAGGCTACACCTTC.

The V and J genes are TRBV21-1 and TRBJ2-7; the table's D call, TRBD2, has no DNA check behind it. TRBV21-1 constitutes a pseudogene. This CDR3 is 18 amino acids long. CDR3 region: CASSKGPKEWGDVYEQYF. Here the CDR3 DNA reads TGTGCCAGCAGCAAAGGCCCAAAGGAGTGGGGGGATGTCTACGAGCAGTACTTC.